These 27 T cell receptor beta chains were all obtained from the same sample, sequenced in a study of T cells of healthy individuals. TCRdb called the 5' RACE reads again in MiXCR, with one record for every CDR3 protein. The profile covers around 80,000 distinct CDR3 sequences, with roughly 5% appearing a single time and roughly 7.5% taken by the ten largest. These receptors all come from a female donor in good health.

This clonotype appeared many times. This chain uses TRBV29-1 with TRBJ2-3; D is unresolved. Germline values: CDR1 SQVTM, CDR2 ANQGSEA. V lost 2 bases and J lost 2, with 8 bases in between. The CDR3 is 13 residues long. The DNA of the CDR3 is TGCAGCGTTGAAATCCACAACACAGATACGCAGTATTTT. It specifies CSVEIHNTDTQYF.

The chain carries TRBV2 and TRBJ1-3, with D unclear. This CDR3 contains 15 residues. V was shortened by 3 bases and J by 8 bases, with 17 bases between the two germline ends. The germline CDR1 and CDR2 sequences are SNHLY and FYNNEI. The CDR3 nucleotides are TGTGCCAGCAGTGATAACATACGGTTTCGGGACACCATATATTTT. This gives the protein CASSDNIRFRDTIYF.

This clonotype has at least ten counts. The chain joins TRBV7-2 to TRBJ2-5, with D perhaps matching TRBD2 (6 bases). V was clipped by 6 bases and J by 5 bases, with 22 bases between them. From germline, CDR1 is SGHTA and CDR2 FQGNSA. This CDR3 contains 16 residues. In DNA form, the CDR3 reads TGTGCCAGCAGTCGGACTGGGACCTACGCGGGGGAGACCCAGTACTTC. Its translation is CASSRTGTYAGETQYF.

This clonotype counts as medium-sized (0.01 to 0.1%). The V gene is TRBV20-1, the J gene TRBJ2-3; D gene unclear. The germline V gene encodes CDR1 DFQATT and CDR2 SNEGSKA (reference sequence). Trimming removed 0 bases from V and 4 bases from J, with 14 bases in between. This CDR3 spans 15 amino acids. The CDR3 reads CSARDRLRAADTQYF. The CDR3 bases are TGCAGTGCTAGAGATAGGCTTAGGGCGGCAGATACGCAGTATTTT.

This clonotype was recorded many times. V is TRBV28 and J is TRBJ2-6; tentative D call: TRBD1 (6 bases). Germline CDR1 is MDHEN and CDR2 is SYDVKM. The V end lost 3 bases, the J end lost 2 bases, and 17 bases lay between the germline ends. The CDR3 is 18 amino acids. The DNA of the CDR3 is TGTGCCAGCAGTTTCCTACCAGGGGTAGGGGCTGGGGCCAACGTCCTGACTTTC. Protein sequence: CASSFLPGVGAGANVLTF.

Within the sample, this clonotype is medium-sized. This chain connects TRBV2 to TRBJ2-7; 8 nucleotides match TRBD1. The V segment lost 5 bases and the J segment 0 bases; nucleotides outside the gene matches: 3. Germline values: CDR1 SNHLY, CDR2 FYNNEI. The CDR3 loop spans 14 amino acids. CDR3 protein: CASSKDRASYEQYF. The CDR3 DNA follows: TGTGCCAGCAGTAAGGACAGGGCCTCCTACGAGCAGTACTTC.

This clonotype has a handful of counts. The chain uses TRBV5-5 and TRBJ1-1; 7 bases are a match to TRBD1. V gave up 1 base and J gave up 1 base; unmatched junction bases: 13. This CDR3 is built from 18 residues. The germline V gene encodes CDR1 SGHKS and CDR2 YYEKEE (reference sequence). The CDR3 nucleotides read TGTGCCAGCAGCTTGTATTGGGGACAGCTGTTAGAGAACACTGAAGCTTTCTTT. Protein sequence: CASSLYWGQLLENTEAFF.

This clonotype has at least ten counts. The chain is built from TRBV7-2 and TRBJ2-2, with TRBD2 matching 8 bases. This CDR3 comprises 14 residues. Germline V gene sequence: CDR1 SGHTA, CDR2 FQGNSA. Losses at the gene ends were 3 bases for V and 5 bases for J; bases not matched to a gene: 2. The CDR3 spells CASSLGLVTGELFF. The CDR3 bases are TGTGCCAGCAGCTTGGGACTAGTGACCGGGGAGCTGTTTTTT.

Written as DNA, the CDR3 is TGCGCCAGCAGCTTGTCGTCCTGGCAGTCACAAGAGACCCAGTACTTC. Its protein is CASSLSSWQSQETQYF. The chain uses TRBV5-1 and TRBJ2-5, with D unresolved. V was clipped by 1 base and J by 2 bases, with 15 bases between them. CDR1 is SGHRS and CDR2 is YFSETQ in the germline V gene. This CDR3 comprises 16 residues. Variable domain in full (rest from reference TRBV5-1 and TRBJ2-5): KAGVTQTPRYLIKTRGQQVTLSCSPISGHRSVSWYQQTPGQGLQFLFEYFSETQRNKGNFPGRFSGRQFSNSRSEMNVSTLELGDSALYLCASSLSSWQSQETQYFGPGTRLLVL.

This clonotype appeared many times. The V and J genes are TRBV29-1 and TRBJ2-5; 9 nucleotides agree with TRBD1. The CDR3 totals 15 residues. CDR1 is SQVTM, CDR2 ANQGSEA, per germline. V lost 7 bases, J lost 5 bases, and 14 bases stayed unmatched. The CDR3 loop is CSAYYGQGKGETQYF. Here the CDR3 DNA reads TGCAGCGCATATTATGGACAGGGGAAGGGCGAGACCCAGTACTTC.

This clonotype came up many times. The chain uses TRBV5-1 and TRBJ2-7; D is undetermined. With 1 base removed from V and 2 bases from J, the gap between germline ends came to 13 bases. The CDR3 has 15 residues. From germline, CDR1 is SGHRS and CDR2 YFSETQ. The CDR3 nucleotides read TGCGCCAGCAGCTTGCTCCCGGACGGTACCTACGAGCAGTACTTC. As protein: CASSLLPDGTYEQYF.

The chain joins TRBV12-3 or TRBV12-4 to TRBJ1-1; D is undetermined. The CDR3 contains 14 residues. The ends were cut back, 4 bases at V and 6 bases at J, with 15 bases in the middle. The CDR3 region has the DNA TGTGCCAGCAGTTATTTCAACACGGAGGCTGAAGCTTTCTTT. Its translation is CASSYFNTEAEAFF.

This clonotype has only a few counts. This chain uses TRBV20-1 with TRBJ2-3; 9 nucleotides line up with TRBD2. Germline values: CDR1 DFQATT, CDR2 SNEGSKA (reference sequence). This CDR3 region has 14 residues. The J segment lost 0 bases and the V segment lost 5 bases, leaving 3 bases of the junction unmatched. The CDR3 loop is CSALAGASTDTQYF. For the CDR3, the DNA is TGCAGTGCTTTAGCGGGAGCGAGCACAGATACGCAGTATTTT.

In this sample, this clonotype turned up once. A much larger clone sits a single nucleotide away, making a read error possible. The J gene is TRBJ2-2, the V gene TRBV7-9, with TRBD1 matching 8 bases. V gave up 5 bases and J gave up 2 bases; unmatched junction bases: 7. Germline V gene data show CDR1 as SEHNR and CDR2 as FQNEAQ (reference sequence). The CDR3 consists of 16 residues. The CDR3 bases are TGTGCCAGCAGCAAATACGCAGGGGGCAACACCGGGGAGCTGTTTTTT. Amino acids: CASSKYAGGNTGELFF.

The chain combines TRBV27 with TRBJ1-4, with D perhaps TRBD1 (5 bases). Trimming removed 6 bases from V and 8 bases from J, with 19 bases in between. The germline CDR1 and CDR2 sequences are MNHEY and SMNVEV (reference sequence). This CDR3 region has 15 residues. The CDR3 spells CASRKRGALGEKLFF. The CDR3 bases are TGTGCCAGCAGAAAGAGAGGGGCGCTGGGGGAAAAACTGTTTTTT. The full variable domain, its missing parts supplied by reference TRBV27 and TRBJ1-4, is EAQVTQNPRYLITVTGKKLTVTCSQNMNHEYMSWYRQDPGLGLRQIYYSMNVEVTDKGDVPEGYKVSRKEKRNFPLILESPSPNQTSLYFCASRKRGALGEKLFFGSGTQLSVL.

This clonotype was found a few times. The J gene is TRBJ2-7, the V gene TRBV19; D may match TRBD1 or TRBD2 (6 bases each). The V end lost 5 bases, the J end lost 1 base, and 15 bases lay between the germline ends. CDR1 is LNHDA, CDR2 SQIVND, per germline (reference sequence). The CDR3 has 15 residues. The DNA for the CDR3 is TGTGCCAGTAGTCCGTCGGGGGCGACGTCCTACGAGCAGTACTTC. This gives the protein CASSPSGATSYEQYF.

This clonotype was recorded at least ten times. CDR3 DNA sequence: TGCAGCGTTGAGACGTCGGCTAGTAGGCATGAGCAGTTCTTC. Translating it yields CSVETSASRHEQFF. V gene TRBV29-1 combines with J gene TRBJ2-1; D ambiguous. Trimming took off 3 bases at V and 8 bases at J, with 17 bases between the two ends. The CDR3 has 14 residues. CDR1 is SQVTM, CDR2 ANQGSEA, per germline.

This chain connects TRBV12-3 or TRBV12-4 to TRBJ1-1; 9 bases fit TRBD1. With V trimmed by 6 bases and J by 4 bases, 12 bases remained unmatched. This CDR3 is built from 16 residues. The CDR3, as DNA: TGTGCCAGCAGGCCGGGACAGGGTTCGATCGGCACTGAAGCTTTCTTT. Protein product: CASRPGQGSIGTEAFF.

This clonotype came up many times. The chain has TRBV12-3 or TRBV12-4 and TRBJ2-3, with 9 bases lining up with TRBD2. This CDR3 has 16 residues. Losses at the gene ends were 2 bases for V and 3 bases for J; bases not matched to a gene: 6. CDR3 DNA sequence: TGTGCCAGCAGTTTATTCCAGCGGGAGGCTACAGATACGCAGTATTTT. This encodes CASSLFQREATDTQYF.

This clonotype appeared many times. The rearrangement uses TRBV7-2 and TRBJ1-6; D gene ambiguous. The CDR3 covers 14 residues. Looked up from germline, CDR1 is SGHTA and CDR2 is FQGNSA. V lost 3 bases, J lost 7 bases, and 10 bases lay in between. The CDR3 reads CASSFGQNNSPLHF. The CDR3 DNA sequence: TGTGCCAGCAGCTTTGGGCAGAACAATTCACCCCTCCACTTT. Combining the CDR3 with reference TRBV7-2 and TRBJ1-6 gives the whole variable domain GAGVSQSPSNKVTEKGKDVELRCDPISGHTALYWYRQSLGQGLEFLIYFQGNSAPDKSGLPSDRFSAERTGGSVSTLTIQRTQQEDSAVYLCASSFGQNNSPLHFGNGTRLTVT.

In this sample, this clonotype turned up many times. The CDR3 region is CASSQVAATSSGNTIYF. The CDR3 DNA follows: TGCGCCAGCAGCCAAGTAGCGGCAACCAGCTCTGGAAACACCATATATTTT. V is TRBV4-1 and J is TRBJ1-3; D unclear. Germline CDR1 MGHRA, CDR2 YSYEKL. The CDR3 is made up of 17 amino acids. Trimming stripped 1 base from V and 0 bases from J, with 13 bases between.

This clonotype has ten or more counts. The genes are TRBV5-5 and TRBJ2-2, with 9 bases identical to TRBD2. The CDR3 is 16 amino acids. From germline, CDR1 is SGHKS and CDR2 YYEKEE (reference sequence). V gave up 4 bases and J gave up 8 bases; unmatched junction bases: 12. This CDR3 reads CASSPLGSGRGGELFF. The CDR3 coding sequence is TGTGCCAGCAGCCCACTTGGTAGCGGGAGAGGTGGGGAGCTGTTTTTT.

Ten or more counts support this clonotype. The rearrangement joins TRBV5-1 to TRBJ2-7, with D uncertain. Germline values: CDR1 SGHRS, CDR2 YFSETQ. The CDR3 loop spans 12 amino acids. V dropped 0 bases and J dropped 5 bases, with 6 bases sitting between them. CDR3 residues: CASSLGPHEQYF. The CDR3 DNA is TGCGCCAGCAGCTTGGGACCCCACGAGCAGTACTTC.

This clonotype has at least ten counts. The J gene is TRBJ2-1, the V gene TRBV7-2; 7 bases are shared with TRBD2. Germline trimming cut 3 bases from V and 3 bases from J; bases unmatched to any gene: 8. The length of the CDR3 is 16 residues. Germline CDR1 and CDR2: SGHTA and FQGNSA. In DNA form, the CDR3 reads TGTGCCAGCAGCTTCGCCGGCGGGGGATACTACAATGAGCAGTTCTTC. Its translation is CASSFAGGGYYNEQFF.

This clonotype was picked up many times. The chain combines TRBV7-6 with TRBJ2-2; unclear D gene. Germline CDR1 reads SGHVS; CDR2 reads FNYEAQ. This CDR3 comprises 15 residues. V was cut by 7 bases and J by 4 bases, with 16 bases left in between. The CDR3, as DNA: TGTGCCAGCAACAAAGGTGTAGCCCTCACCGGGGAGCTGTTTTTT. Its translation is CASNKGVALTGELFF. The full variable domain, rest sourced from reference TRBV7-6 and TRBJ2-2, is GAGVSQSPRYKVTKRGQDVALRCDPISGHVSLYWYRQALGQGPEFLTYFNYEAQQDKSGLPNDRFSAERPEGSISTLTIQRTEQRDSAMYRCASNKGVALTGELFFGEGSRLTVL.

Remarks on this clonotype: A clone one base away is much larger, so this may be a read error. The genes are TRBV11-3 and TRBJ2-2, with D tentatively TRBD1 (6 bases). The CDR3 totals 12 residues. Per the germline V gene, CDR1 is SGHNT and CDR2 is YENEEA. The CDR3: CSSSLQGGELFF. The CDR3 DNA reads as TGTTCCAGCAGCTTACAGGGCGGGGAGCTGTTTTTT.

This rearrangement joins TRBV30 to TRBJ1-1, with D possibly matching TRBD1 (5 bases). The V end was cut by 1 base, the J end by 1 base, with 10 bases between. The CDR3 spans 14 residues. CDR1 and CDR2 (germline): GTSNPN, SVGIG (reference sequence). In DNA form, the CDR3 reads TGTGCCTGGAGTGCAGGGCTGTCGAACACTGAAGCTTTCTTT. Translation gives CAWSAGLSNTEAFF.